Listed below are T cell receptor beta chains from one sample, sequenced in a study of T cells in narcolepsy. Repertoires were generated with immunoSEQ multiplex PCR, while TCRdb's copy carries only in-frame clones and drops some. The data show tens of thousands of clones, about 77% seen once. Specimen: CD45RA- memory CD4+ T cells from PBMCs. These receptors originate from a human donor with narcolepsy. The CDR3 runs from the conserved cysteine through the conserved F or W. A D gene is named only where the DNA matches it firmly. Clone size is shown for a subset of rows, as once, few, many or a class of expanded clone.

size: .
D: .
J: TRBJ2-7
V: TRBV12-1
CDR3: CASSGPTLAGGSYEQYF
DNA: TGTGCCAGCAGCGGACCTACCCTAGCGGGGGGTTCCTACGAGCAGTACTTC

size: few
D: .
J: TRBJ1-1
V: TRBV6-6
CDR3: CASSYSQEAFF
DNA: TGTGCCAGCAGTTACTCCCAAGAAGCTTTCTTT

size: .
D: .
J: TRBJ2-2
V: TRBV18
CDR3: CASSPPGELFF
DNA: TGTGCCAGCTCACCGCCCGGGGAGCTGTTTTTT

size: .
D: .
J: TRBJ1-1
V: TRBV14
CDR3: CASSQVPGTRVFF
DNA: TGTGCCAGCAGCCAAGTACCCGGGACACGGGTTTTCTTT

size: .
D: .
J: TRBJ1-2
V: TRBV6-6
CDR3: CASLMDGTYGYTF
DNA: TGTGCCAGTCTCATGGACGGGACCTATGGCTACACCTTC

size: .
D: TRBD2
J: TRBJ2-7
V: TRBV10-2
CDR3: CASTRGLAGYEQYF
DNA: TGCGCCAGCACTAGGGGACTAGCGGGCTACGAGCAGTACTTC

size: few
D: .
J: TRBJ1-6
V: TRBV18
CDR3: CASSPSGGLNSPLHF
DNA: TGTGCCAGCTCACCAAGTGGTGGACTGAATTCACCCCTCCACTTT

size: .
D: .
J: TRBJ2-7
V: TRBV9
CDR3: CASSAGTASGEQYF
DNA: TGTGCCAGCAGCGCCGGGACGGCCTCCGGGGAGCAGTACTTC

size: .
D: .
J: TRBJ1-2
V: TRBV11-1
CDR3: CASSLIGADRNYGYTF
DNA: TGTGCCAGCAGCTTAATAGGAGCCGACAGGAACTATGGCTACACCTTC

size: few
D: TRBD2
J: TRBJ2-7
V: TRBV19
CDR3: CASSHGLGYEQYF
DNA: TGTGCCAGCAGCCATGGACTAGGGTACGAGCAGTACTTC

size: .
D: TRBD1
J: TRBJ2-2
V: TRBV27
CDR3: CASNPTGTGVHTGELFF
DNA: TGTGCCAGCAACCCTACGGGGACAGGGGTACATACCGGGGAGCTGTTTTTT

size: once
D: .
J: TRBJ2-7
V: TRBV19
CDR3: CASSLRGGGPYEQYF
DNA: TGTGCCAGTAGCCTACGAGGGGGGGGACCCTACGAGCAGTACTTC

size: .
D: .
J: TRBJ2-7
V: TRBV6-1
CDR3: CASRGTYEQYF
DNA: TGTGCCAGCAGGGGTACCTACGAGCAGTACTTC